This passage covers 15 T cell receptor beta chains from one sample sequenced in a study of CD8+ T cells in alopecia areata. Reverse transcribed after extraction, RNA yielded cDNA as the sequencing template. TCRdb keeps only in-frame clones here, not all; method: immunoSEQ multiplex PCR. The data contain around 29,000 clones, around 80% of them singletons. The sample consisted of NKG2D-low CD8+ T cells sorted from blood. All receptors derive from a human donor with alopecia areata.

V gene TRBV30 combines with J gene TRBJ2-7; D is perhaps TRBD1 (6 bases). Between the trimmed V and J ends, which lost 3 bases and 5 bases, there was a span of 8 bases. The CDR3 extends over 11 amino acids. Germline lookup yields CDR1 GTSNPN and CDR2 SVGIG (reference sequence). CDR3 in amino acids: CAWSQGNEQYF. CDR3 bases: TGTGCCTGGAGCCAGGGGAACGAGCAGTACTTC. Full variable domain (remainder filled in from reference TRBV30 and TRBJ2-7): SQTIHQWPATLVQPVGSPLSLECTVEGTSNPNLYWYRQAAGRGLQLLFYSVGIGQISSEVPQNLSASRPQDRQFILSSKKLLLSDSGFYLCAWSQGNEQYFGPGTRLTVT.

This clone was seen just once. The chain carries TRBV4-2 and TRBJ1-4; D may be TRBD1 (6 bases). The CDR3 sequence is 16 residues long. V was trimmed by 4 bases and J by 6 bases, leaving 18 bases between them. Per germline, CDR1 LGHNA and CDR2 YNFKEQ. The CDR3 bases are TGTGCCAGCAGCCCAGGAACAGGGCGGTACGATGAAAAACTGTTTTTT. It encodes CASSPGTGRYDEKLFF.

The CDR3 spells CASSFDTGELFF. As DNA, the CDR3 is TGTGCCAGCAGCTTTGACACCGGGGAGCTGTTTTTT. V gene TRBV7-9 combines with J gene TRBJ2-2, with unresolved D. CDR1 and CDR2 (germline): SEHNR, FQNEAQ (reference sequence). V lost 3 bases and J 3 bases, leaving 2 bases between the germline ends. This CDR3 has 12 residues. Full variable domain (remainder filled in from reference TRBV7-9 and TRBJ2-2): DTGVSQNPRHKITKRGQNVTFRCDPISEHNRLYWYRQTLGQGPEFLTYFQNEAQLEKSRLLSDRFSAERPKGSFSTLEIQRTEQGDSAMYLCASSFDTGELFFGEGSRLTVL.

The chain links TRBV7-2 to TRBJ2-5; 10 bases are a match to TRBD2. The germline CDR1 and CDR2 sequences are SGHTA and FQGNSA. The V and J ends lost 5 bases and 4 bases, in that order; junction bases with no gene match: 10. The CDR3 has 16 amino acids. CDR3: CASSQPPLAGAETQYF. Written as DNA, the CDR3 is TGTGCCAGCAGCCAACCCCCTCTAGCGGGAGCAGAGACCCAGTACTTC.

Concerning this clone: The sample contains more than one DNA sequence encoding this CDR3. This rearrangement joins TRBV20-1 to TRBJ2-1, with D unclear. Germline lookup yields CDR1 DFQATT and CDR2 SNEGSKA (reference sequence). Trimming cost V 1 base and J 4 bases, with 2 bases left between them. The CDR3 runs 11 residues. For the CDR3, the DNA is TGCAGTGCTAGAGTGTACAATGAGCAGTTCTTC. It yields the protein CSARVYNEQFF.

The chain employs TRBV27 and TRBJ2-3; 10 nucleotides align to TRBD2. CDR1 is MNHEY, CDR2 SMNVEV, per germline (reference sequence). After removal of 5 bases from V and 4 bases from J, the junction contained 6 bases not matched to a gene. CDR3 size: 15 residues. The CDR3 spells CASSTLAGEADTQYF. The CDR3 nucleotides are TGTGCCAGCAGTACCCTAGCGGGGGAGGCAGATACGCAGTATTTT.

This clone has only one observation. The V and J genes are TRBV4-3 and TRBJ1-1; no reliable D call. The V gene's germline CDR1 is LGHNA and CDR2 YSLEER. Trimming took off 0 bases at V and 5 bases at J, with 7 bases between the two ends. This CDR3 has 13 residues. CDR3 loop: CASSQDLRTEAFF. The CDR3 DNA is TGCGCCAGCAGCCAAGATCTAAGGACTGAAGCTTTCTTT.

In nucleotides, the CDR3 is TGTGCCAGTAGTATCGGGAACACTGAAGCTTTCTTT. The encoded protein is CASSIGNTEAFF. The J gene is TRBJ1-1, the V gene TRBV19; no clear D. The germline V gene encodes CDR1 LNHDA and CDR2 SQIVND (reference sequence). V was shortened by 3 bases and J by 1 base, with 3 bases between the two germline ends. The CDR3 spans 12 residues.

This chain uses TRBV18 with TRBJ1-4; 10 nucleotides align to TRBD1. The CDR3 extends over 15 amino acids. V lost 6 bases to trimming and J lost 5 bases; unmatched junction nucleotides: 6. From germline, CDR1 is KGHSH and CDR2 LQKENI. Here the CDR3 reads CASSSPGQGNEKLFF. The CDR3 DNA follows: TGTGCCAGCTCGTCCCCGGGACAGGGGAATGAAAAACTGTTTTTT.

This clone was observed once. The V call is TRBV6-5, the J call TRBJ2-3; 14 bases are a match to TRBD2. After removal of 6 bases from V and 6 bases from J, the junction contained 5 bases not matched to a gene. CDR3 length: 15 amino acids. Germline V gene sequence: CDR1 MNHEY, CDR2 SVGAGI. The CDR3 loop is CASSRLAGGGDTQYF. CDR3 DNA: TGTGCCAGCAGCCGACTAGCGGGAGGGGGGGATACGCAGTATTTT.

The sample holds one count of this clone. The chain links TRBV27 to TRBJ2-2; 7 bases map to TRBD2. The CDR3 length is 16 residues. V shed 4 bases, J shed 1 base, and the junction held 6 bases outside the gene matches. Germline loops: CDR1 MNHEY, CDR2 SMNVEV (reference sequence). The CDR3 loop is CASSYFPSGNTGELFF. The CDR3, as DNA: TGTGCCAGCAGTTACTTCCCTAGCGGGAACACCGGGGAGCTGTTTTTT.

The rearrangement links TRBV4-2 to TRBJ2-6; D is ambiguous. Trimming pared 6 bases from V and 2 bases from J, leaving 5 bases between. The CDR3 contains 13 residues. Per germline, CDR1 LGHNA and CDR2 YNFKEQ. CDR3 DNA sequence: TGTGCCAGCAGTCAACCTGGGGCCAACGTCCTGACTTTC. Translating it yields CASSQPGANVLTF.

The chain employs TRBV4-3 and TRBJ1-1; 7 bases are a match to TRBD1. Germline CDR1 reads LGHNA; CDR2 reads YSLEER. This CDR3 region has 15 residues. The J segment lost 1 base and the V segment lost 9 bases, leaving 11 bases of the junction unmatched. In DNA form, the CDR3 reads TGCGCCAGTAGGCCGAGGTACAGGGGGAACACTGAAGCTTTCTTT. Translation: CASRPRYRGNTEAFF.

The V gene is TRBV5-1, the J gene TRBJ1-1; D remains ambiguous. The CDR3 has 14 amino acids. Germline assignment: CDR1 SGHRS and CDR2 YFSETQ. V was pared by 1 base and J by 3 bases, with 10 bases between. The DNA of the CDR3 is TGCGCCAGCAGCTTGTGGCCTATGGACACTGAAGCTTTCTTT. As protein: CASSLWPMDTEAFF.

The gene calls are TRBV4-1 and TRBJ2-7; the D call may be TRBD1 or TRBD2 (5 bases each). This CDR3 comprises 16 residues. Germline V lookup: CDR1 MGHRA, CDR2 YSYEKL. V was shortened by 0 bases and J by 0 bases, with 12 bases between the two germline ends. CDR3 protein: CASSQDEGLHSYEQYF. The CDR3 coding sequence is TGCGCCAGCAGCCAAGACGAGGGGTTACACTCCTACGAGCAGTACTTC.